Listed here are 10 T cell receptor beta chains from one sample, sequenced in a study of shared clonotypes between healthy human individuals. Naive-designated CD8 cells lacked CD45RO, were positively enriched for CCR7, and omitted terminally differentiated effector memory CD45RA+ cells. This table comes from immunoSEQ multiplex PCR, and its TCRdb copy is limited to in-frame clones, with some not included. The sample carries about 2 million clones, less than 95% recorded once. Sequenced sample: naive CD8+ T cells sorted from blood. The receptors were sampled from a man between 18 and 29 years old in good health.

The rearrangement joins TRBV27 to TRBJ2-7, with D possibly TRBD1 on 6 matching bases. V lost 1 base to trimming and J lost 3 bases, with 13 bases between them. CDR1 is MNHEY, CDR2 SMNVEV, per germline (reference sequence). The CDR3 runs to 15 residues. The CDR3 spells CASSLFSGHNYEQYF. In nucleotides, the CDR3 is TGTGCCAGCAGTTTATTTTCGGGACACAACTACGAGCAGTACTTC.

The sample holds a few counts of this clone. V and J are TRBV6-1 and TRBJ1-1; TRBD1 is a possible D gene (5 bases). The V end lost 5 bases, the J end lost 12 bases, and 13 bases lay between the germline ends. Germline CDR1 is MNHNS and CDR2 is SASEGT. The CDR3 covers 11 residues. The CDR3 sequence is CASSWDGSSFF. DNA for the CDR3: TGTGCCAGCAGTTGGGACGGCTCATCTTTCTTT.

The CDR3 sequence is CASSYSFGENSPLHF. The CDR3 DNA follows: TGTGCCAGCAGTTATTCATTCGGGGAGAATTCACCCCTCCACTTT. The chain links TRBV6-6 to TRBJ1-6; D is uncertain. The CDR3 covers 15 residues. V shed 3 bases and J shed 7 bases, with 13 bases lying between them. CDR1 is MNHNY and CDR2 is SVGAGI in the germline V gene (reference sequence).

Note on this clone: At the DNA level, this CDR3 is encoded by other sequences in the same sample as well. This chain uses TRBV5-1 with TRBJ1-1; D gene ambiguous. Deletions cut 0 bases from V and 4 bases from J, with 10 bases between. There are 14 residues in the CDR3. Germline loops: CDR1 SGHRS, CDR2 YFSETQ. CDR3 amino acids: CASSLDRGGTEAFF. The DNA for the CDR3 is TGCGCCAGCAGCTTGGACCGTGGTGGCACTGAAGCTTTCTTT.

The chain has TRBV7-9 and TRBJ2-1, with 14 bases that match TRBD2. The germline gives CDR1 SEHNR, CDR2 FQNEAQ (reference sequence). The junction had 3 bases not matched to a gene; V was cut back by 1 base and J by 7 bases. The CDR3 has 16 residues. CDR3 sequence: CASSLGGLAGVNEQFF. The CDR3 DNA sequence: TGTGCCAGCAGCTTAGGGGGACTAGCGGGAGTAAATGAGCAGTTCTTC.

This chain links TRBV7-8 with TRBJ2-7, with D perhaps matching TRBD2 (6 bases). The CDR3 has 14 residues. The V and J ends lost 0 bases and 6 bases respectively, with 12 bases between them. Looked up from germline, CDR1 is SGHVS and CDR2 is FQNEAQ. CDR3 residues: CASSLAEGTGEQYF. The CDR3 DNA is TGTGCCAGCAGCTTAGCGGAGGGAACGGGCGAGCAGTACTTC.

The chain recombines TRBV10-1 with TRBJ2-1; 8 bases line up with TRBD1. V lost 3 bases, J lost 8 bases, and 9 bases stayed unmatched. The CDR3 loop spans 15 amino acids. The germline V gene encodes CDR1 WNHNN and CDR2 SYGVQD (reference sequence). CDR3 sequence (DNA): TGCGCCAGCAGTGACCCTCAGGGGGCGGATGATGAGCAGTTCTTC. Translation: CASSDPQGADDEQFF.

The V and J genes are TRBV30 and TRBJ2-1, with D perhaps matching TRBD2 (5 bases). The CDR3 contains 12 residues. Germline V gives CDR1 GTSNPN, CDR2 SVGIG (reference sequence). V lost 1 base and J 10 bases, leaving 11 bases between the germline ends. The CDR3 protein is CAWSGWRREQFF. DNA for the CDR3: TGTGCCTGGAGTGGGTGGAGGAGGGAGCAGTTCTTC.

CDR3 coding DNA: TGTGCCAGCCGGGCCACGCTCATTTGGGAGACCCAGTACTTC. It specifies CASRATLIWETQYF. The V call is TRBV27, the J call TRBJ2-5; D remains ambiguous. The germline V gene has CDR1 MNHEY and CDR2 SMNVEV (reference sequence). Trimming shortened V by 8 bases and J by 5 bases, and 18 bases separated the two germline ends. The CDR3 contains 14 residues.

This rearrangement joins TRBV4-1 to TRBJ1-1; 9 bases map to TRBD1. Germline-derived CDR1 and CDR2 are MGHRA and YSYEKL. The CDR3 runs 14 residues. V lost 1 base and J lost 5; bases outside the gene matches: 2. CDR3: CASSQAQGATEAFF. Written as DNA, the CDR3 is TGCGCCAGCAGCCAAGCACAGGGGGCGACTGAAGCTTTCTTT.